This TCR beta chain derives from a study of memory B cells and T cells in multiple sclerosis. Study results and limitations: Normalization was needed because clone-set size differences affected shared clonotype counts.

Stimulus-free culture yielded autoproliferating CFSE-dim and non-proliferating CFSE-high T cells, each sequenced separately. Pooled replicate wells came from approximately 5x10^7 CFSE-labeled PBMCs cultured approximately seven days without stimulus. The PBMCs received roughly 0.5 uM CFSE and serum-free culture with no added stimuli. The data were produced by immunoSEQ multiplex PCR, yet TCRdb's version contains in-frame clones alone and is incomplete. Among some 49,000 clones, over 75% were seen once, and the ten largest hold about 1.1%. V was clipped by 5 bases and J by 6 bases, with 11 bases between them. The CDR3 length is 13 residues. Germline-derived CDR1 and CDR2 are SGHDT and YYEEEE. Comment on this clone: The antigen is not known.

This chain joins TRBV5-6 and TRBJ1-4; D is possibly TRBD1 (5 bases). The sample consisted of PBMCs from blood kept in culture. This clonotype was obtained from a human donor with multiple sclerosis. CDR3 sequence (DNA): TGTGCCAGCAGGTGGTGGGGGGATGAAAAACTGTTTTTT. Its protein product is CASRWWGDEKLFF. The full variable domain, with the rest looked up from reference TRBV5-6 and TRBJ1-4, is DAGVTQSPTHLIKTRGQQVTLRCSPKSGHDTVSWYQQALGQGPQFIFQYYEEEERQRGNFPDRFSGHQFPNYSSELNVNALLLGDSALYLCASRWWGDEKLFFGSGTQLSVL.